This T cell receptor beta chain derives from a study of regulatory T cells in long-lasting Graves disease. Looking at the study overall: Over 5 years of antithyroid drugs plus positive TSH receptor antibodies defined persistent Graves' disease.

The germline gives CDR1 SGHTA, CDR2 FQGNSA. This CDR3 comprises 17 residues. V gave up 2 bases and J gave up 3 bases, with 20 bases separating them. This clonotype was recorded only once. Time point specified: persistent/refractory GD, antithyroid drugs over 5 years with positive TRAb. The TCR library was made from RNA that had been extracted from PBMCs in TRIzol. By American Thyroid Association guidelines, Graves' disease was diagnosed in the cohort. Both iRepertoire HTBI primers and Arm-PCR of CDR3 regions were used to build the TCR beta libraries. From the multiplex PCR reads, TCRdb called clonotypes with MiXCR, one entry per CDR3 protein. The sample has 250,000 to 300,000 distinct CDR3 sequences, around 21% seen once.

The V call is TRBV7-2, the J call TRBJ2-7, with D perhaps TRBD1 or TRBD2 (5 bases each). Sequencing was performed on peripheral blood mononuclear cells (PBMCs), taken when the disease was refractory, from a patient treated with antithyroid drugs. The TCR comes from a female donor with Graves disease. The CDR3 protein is CASSLSSGLPTIYEQYF. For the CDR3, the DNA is TGTGCCAGCAGCTTATCTTCGGGGCTGCCGACTATCTACGAGCAGTACTTC.